By sample fraction, the clone carrying this TCR beta chain is medium-sized. Its cognate antigen is unknown. This entry is derived from a study of PD-1 blockade in classical Hodgkin lymphoma. Indicated time point: cycle 4 day 1 (C4D1), after 5 to 7 weeks of nivolumab. There was relapse after autologous stem cell transplantation in every patient, and there was variation in brentuximab vedotin exposure. Clones were read by immunoSEQ multiplex PCR, and TCRdb kept only the in-frame ones, dropping some. Among roughly 100,000 clones listed, around nine tenths were seen once. Notes on the study in general: Repertoires differed for reasons still undefined, possibly disease activity or prior therapy. The study found complete responders had baseline diversity similar to newly diagnosed patients. The CD4+ diversity rise by C4D1 was clearest in complete responders. Reported findings placed baseline TCR diversity lower in newly diagnosed patients (compared with healthy donors).

The clonotype originates from a human donor with classical Hodgkin lymphoma. The sequencing used peripheral blood mononuclear cells (PBMCs), collected before the fourth cycle of nivolumab.

The DNA for the CDR3 is TGTGCCTGGAGTCATAGCGGGAGAGGGGTTTACGAGCAGTACTTC. Translated: CAWSHSGRGVYEQYF. The chain has TRBV30 and TRBJ2-7; 9 nucleotides agree with TRBD2. Germline V CDR1 and CDR2: GTSNPN, SVGIG (reference sequence). V was pared by 2 bases and J by 4 bases, with 9 bases of the junction left unmatched. This CDR3 has 15 residues.